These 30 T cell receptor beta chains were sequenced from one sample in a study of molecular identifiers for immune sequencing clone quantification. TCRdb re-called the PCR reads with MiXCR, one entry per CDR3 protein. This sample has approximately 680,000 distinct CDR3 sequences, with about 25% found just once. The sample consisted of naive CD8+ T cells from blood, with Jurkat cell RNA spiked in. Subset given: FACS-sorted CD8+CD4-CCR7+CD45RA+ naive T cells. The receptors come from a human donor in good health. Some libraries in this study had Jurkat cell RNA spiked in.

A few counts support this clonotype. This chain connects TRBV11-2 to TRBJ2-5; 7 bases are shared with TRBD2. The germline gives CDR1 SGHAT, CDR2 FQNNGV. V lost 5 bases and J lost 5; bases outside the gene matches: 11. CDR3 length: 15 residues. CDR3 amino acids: CASSSMSRGVETQYF. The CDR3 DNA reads TGTGCCAGCAGCAGTATGAGCCGGGGGGTCGAGACCCAGTACTTC.

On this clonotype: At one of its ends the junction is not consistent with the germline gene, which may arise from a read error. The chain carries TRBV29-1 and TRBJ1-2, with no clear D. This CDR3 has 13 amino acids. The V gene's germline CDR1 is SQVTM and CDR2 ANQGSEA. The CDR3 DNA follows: TGCAGCGTTTCGGACGGTTTTAACTATGACTACACCTTC. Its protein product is CSVSDGFNYDYTF.

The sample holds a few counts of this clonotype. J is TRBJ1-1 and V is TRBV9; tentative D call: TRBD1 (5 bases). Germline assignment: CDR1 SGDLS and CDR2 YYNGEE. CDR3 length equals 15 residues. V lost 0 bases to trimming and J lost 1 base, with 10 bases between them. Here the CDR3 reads CASSVVGAGNTEAFF. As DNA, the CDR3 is TGTGCCAGCAGCGTAGTAGGGGCAGGGAACACTGAAGCTTTCTTT.

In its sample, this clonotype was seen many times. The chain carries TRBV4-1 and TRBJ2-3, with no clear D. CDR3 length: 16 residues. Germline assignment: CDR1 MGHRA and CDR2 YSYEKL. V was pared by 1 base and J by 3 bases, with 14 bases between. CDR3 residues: CASSQVRTAKTDTQYF. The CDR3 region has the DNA TGCGCCAGCAGCCAAGTTCGGACGGCCAAGACAGATACGCAGTATTTT.

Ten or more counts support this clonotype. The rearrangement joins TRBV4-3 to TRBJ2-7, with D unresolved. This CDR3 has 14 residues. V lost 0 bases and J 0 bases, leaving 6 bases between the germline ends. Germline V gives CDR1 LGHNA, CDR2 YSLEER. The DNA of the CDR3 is TGCGCCAGCAGCCAAGAAACCCTCTCCTACGAGCAGTACTTC. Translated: CASSQETLSYEQYF.

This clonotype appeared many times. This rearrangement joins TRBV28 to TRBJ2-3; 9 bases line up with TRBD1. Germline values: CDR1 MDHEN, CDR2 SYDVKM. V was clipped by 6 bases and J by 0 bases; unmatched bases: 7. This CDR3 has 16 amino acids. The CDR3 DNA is TGTGCCAGCAGGTCACAGGGGGCTGTCAGCACAGATACGCAGTATTTT. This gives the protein CASRSQGAVSTDTQYF.

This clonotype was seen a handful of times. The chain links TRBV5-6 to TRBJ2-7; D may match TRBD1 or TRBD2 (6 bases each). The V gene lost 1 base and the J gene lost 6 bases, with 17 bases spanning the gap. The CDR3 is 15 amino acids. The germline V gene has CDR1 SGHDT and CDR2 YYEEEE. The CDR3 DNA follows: TGTGCCAGCAGCTTGTGGGCCGGAGGGGGTTCCGAGCAGTACTTC. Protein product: CASSLWAGGGSEQYF.

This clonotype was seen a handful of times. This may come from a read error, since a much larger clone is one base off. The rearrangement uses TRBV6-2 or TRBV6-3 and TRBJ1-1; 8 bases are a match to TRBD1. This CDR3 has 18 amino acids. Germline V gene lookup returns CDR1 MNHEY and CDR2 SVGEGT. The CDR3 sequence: CASSTDRGIGRENTEALF. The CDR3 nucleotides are TGTGCCAGCAGTACCGACAGGGGAATTGGCCGTGAGAACACTGAAGCTCTCTTT.

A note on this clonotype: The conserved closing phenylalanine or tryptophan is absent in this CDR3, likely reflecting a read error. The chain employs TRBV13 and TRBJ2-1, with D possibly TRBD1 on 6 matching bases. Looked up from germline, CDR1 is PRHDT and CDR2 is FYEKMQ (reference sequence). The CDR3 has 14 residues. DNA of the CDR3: TGTGCCAGCAGCCTAGGGGGTCGGGGAAATGAGCAGTTCCTC. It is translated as CASSLGGRGNEQFL.

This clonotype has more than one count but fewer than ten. CDR3 DNA: TGTGCCAGCAGCTTAAGGACTCCTTTGGATGAGCAGTTCTTC. Translation: CASSLRTPLDEQFF. The chain recombines TRBV13 with TRBJ2-1; possible D gene TRBD2, 5 bases. This CDR3 spans 14 amino acids. The ends were cut back, 2 bases at V and 8 bases at J, with 13 bases in the middle. CDR1 and CDR2 (germline): PRHDT, FYEKMQ (reference sequence).

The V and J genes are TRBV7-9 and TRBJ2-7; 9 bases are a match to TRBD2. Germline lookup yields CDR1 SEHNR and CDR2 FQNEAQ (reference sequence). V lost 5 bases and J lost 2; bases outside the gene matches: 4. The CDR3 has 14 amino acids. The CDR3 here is CASSPPSGTYEQYF. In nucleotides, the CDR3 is TGTGCCAGCAGCCCCCCTAGCGGGACCTACGAGCAGTACTTC.

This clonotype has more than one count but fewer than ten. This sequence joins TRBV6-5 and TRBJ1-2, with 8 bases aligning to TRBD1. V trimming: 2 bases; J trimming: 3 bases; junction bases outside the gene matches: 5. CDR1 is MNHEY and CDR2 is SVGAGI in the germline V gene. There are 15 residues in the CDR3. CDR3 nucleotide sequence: TGTGCCAGCAGTTACACCACAGGGGGAGACTATGGCTACACCTTC. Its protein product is CASSYTTGGDYGYTF.

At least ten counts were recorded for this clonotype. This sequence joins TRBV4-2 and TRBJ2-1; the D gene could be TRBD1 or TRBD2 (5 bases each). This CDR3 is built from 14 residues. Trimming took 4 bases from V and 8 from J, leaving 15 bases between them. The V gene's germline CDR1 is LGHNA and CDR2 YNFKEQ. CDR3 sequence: CASSPVPRGDEQFF. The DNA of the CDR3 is TGTGCCAGCAGCCCCGTGCCACGAGGGGATGAGCAGTTCTTC.

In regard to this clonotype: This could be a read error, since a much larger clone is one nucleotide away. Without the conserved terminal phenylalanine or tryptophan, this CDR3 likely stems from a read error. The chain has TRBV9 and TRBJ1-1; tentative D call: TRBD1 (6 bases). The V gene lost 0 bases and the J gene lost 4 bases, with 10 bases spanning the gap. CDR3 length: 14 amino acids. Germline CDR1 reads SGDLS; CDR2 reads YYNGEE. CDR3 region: CASSVAGAGTEAFI. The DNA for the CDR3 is TGTGCCAGCAGCGTAGCAGGGGCCGGCACTGAAGCTTTCATT.

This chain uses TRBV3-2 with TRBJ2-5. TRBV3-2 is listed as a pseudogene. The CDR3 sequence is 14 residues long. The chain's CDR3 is CASSQVGPKETQYF. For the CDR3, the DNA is TGTGCCAGCAGCCAAGTAGGACCTAAAGAGACCCAGTACTTC.

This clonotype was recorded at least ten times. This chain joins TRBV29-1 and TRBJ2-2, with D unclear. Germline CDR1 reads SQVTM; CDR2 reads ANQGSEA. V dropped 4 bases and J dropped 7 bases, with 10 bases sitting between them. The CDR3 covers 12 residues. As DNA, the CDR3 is TGCAGCGTTGTAGGATTTCACGGGGAGCTGTTTTTT. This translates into CSVVGFHGELFF.

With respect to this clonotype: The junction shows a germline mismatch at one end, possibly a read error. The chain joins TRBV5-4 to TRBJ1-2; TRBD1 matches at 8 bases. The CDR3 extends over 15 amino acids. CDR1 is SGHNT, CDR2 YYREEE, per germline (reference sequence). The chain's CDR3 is CASGLGQDRVNGYTF. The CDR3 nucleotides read TGTGCCAGCGGCTTGGGGCAGGACAGGGTAAATGGCTACACCTTC.

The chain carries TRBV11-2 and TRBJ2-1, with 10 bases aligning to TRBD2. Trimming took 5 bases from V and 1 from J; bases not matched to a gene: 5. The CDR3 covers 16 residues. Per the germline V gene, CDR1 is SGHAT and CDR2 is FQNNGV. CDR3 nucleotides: TGTGCCAGCAGCACCTTAGCGGGAGGATCCTACAATGAGCAGTTCTTC. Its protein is CASSTLAGGSYNEQFF.

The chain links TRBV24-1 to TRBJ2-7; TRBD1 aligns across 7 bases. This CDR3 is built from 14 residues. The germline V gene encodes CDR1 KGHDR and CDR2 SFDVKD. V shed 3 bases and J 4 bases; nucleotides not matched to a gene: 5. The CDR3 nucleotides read TGTGCCACCAGTGATCCGATGACAGGGTACGAGCAGTACTTC. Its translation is CATSDPMTGYEQYF.

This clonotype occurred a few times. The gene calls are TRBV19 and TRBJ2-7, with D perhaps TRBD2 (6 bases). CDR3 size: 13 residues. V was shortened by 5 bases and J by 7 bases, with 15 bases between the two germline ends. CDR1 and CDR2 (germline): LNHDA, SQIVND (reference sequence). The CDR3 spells CASSSLPGVEQYF. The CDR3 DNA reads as TGTGCCAGTAGTTCACTCCCGGGAGTGGAGCAGTACTTC.

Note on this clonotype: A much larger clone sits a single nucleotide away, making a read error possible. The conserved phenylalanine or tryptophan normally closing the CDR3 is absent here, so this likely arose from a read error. The CDR3 spells CASRASGVYEQYS. CDR3 sequence (DNA): TGTGCCAGCAGGGCGTCCGGAGTCTACGAGCAGTACTCC. The chain uses TRBV12-3 or TRBV12-4 and TRBJ2-7; D is ambiguous. The CDR3 sequence is 13 residues long. Trimming pared 6 bases from V and 3 bases from J, leaving 12 bases between.

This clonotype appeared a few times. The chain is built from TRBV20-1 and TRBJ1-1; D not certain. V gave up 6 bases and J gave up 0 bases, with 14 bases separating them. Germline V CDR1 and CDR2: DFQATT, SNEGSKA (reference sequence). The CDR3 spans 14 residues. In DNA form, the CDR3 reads TGCAGTGCCCCTCAACCCCGGCTGAACACTGAAGCTTTCTTT. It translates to CSAPQPRLNTEAFF.

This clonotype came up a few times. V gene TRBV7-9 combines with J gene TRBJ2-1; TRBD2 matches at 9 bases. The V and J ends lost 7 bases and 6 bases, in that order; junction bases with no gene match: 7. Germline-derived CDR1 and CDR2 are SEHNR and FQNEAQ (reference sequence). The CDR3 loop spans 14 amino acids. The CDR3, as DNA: TGTGCCAGCACCCCCGGGACTAGCACCAATGAGCAGTTCTTC. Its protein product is CASTPGTSTNEQFF. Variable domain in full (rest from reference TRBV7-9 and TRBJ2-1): DTGVSQNPRHKITKRGQNVTFRCDPISEHNRLYWYRQTLGQGPEFLTYFQNEAQLEKSRLLSDRFSAERPKGSFSTLEIQRTEQGDSAMYLCASTPGTSTNEQFFGPGTRLTVL.

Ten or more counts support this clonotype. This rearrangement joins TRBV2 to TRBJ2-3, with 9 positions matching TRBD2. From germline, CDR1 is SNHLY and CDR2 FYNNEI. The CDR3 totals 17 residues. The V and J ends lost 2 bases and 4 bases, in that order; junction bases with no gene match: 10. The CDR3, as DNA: TGTGCCAGCAGTGAACCAGCGGGGGGTCCCCTGTCAGATACGCAGTATTTT. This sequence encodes CASSEPAGGPLSDTQYF.

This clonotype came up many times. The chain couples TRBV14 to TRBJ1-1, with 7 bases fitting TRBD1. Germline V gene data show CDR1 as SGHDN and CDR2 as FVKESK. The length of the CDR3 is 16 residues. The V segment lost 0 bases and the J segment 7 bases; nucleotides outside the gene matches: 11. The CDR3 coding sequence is TGTGCCAGCAGCCAAGACGTCCGACAGGGAGGGTTTGAAGCTTTCTTT. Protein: CASSQDVRQGGFEAFF.

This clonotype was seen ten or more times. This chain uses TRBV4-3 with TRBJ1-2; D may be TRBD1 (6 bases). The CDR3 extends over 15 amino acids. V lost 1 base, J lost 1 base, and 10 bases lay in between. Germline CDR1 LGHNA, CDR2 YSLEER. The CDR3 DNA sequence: TGCGCCAGCAGCCAAGGAGCAGGGGTTAACTATGGCTACACCTTC. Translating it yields CASSQGAGVNYGYTF.

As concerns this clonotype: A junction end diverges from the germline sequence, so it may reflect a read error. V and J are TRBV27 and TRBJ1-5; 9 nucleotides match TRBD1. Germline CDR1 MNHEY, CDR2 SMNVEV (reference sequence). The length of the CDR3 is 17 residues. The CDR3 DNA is TGTGCCAGCAGTCCCAGACAGGGGGTGTCGTTCCATCAGCGCCAGCATTTT. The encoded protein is CASSPRQGVSFHQRQHF.

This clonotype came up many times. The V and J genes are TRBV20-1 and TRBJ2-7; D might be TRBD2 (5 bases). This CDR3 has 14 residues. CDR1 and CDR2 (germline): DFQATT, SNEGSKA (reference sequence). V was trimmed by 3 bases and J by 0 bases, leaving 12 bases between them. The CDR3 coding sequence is TGCAGTGCTAGGGCGGGCCTTAGCTCCTACGAGCAGTACTTC. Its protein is CSARAGLSSYEQYF.

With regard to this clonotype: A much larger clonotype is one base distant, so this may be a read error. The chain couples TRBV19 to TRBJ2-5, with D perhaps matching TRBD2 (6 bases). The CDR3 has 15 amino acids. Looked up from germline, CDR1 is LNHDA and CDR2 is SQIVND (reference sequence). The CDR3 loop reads CASTPFGADRETKYF. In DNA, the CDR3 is TGTGCCAGTACCCCTTTTGGGGCGGACCGGGAGACCAAGTACTTC.

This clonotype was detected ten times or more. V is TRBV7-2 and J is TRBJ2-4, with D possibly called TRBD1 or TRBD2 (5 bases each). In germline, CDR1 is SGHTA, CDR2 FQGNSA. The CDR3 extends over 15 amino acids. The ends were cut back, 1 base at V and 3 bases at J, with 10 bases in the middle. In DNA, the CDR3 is TGTGCCAGCAGCTTAGTCGGGGACGGCAAAAACATTCAGTACTTC. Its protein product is CASSLVGDGKNIQYF.